This TCR beta chain comes out of a study of blood T cells in healthy people across ages. The wider study: About one barcoded beta molecule was captured per two T cells (by template switching).

It was with a sample-barcoded 5' primer and a J-beta primer mix that a second PCR of roughly 6 to 12 cycles was run. Every molecule of cDNA carried a tag from a template-switch adaptor with 12 random nucleotides. TCRdb re-analysed the 5' RACE reads in MiXCR, keeping a single row per CDR3 protein. The repertoire holds over a million distinct CDR3 sequences, approximately 59% seen once, with under 8.5% in the top ten. The sample, around 10 milliliters of peripheral blood, was drawn from each donor. A minimum of 6 micrograms of total RNA was extracted per sample. CDR1 and CDR2 from the germline V gene are LNHNV and YYDKDF (reference sequence). This CDR3 contains 14 residues. With 1 base removed from V and 8 bases from J, the gap between germline ends came to 12 bases.

Sequencing was performed on blood. The TCR was taken from a man between 18 and 35 years old in good health. The V call is TRBV15, the J call TRBJ2-1; weak D call: TRBD2 (5 bases). This chain's CDR3 is CATSRGELGDEQFF. DNA for the CDR3: TGTGCCACCAGCAGAGGAGAGCTCGGGGATGAGCAGTTCTTC.